The 22 T cell receptor beta chains below were found in one sample sequenced in a study of vaccination effects on CD4 cells after COVID-19. TCRdb keeps only in-frame clones here, not all; method: immunoSEQ multiplex PCR. The profile covers 55,000 to 75,000 clones, with roughly 76% appearing a single time and approximately 3% taken by the ten largest. Before any sequencing was done, the ViraFEST assay used viral peptide pools to expand antigen-specific CD4+ T cells. Following culture for approximately ten days, CD4+ T cells were isolated. Previously uninfected by SARS-CoV-2, the vaccine recipients also showed negative nucleocapsid antibodies. No antigen is known for these receptors. The sample consisted of CD4+ T cells from PBMCs cultured with HCoV-NL63 spike peptides, taken before COVID-19 vaccination. Source of these receptors: a human donor who received a COVID-19 vaccine.

The chain couples TRBV4-1 to TRBJ1-3; D gene unclear. CDR3 length: 15 residues. Germline V CDR1 and CDR2: MGHRA, YSYEKL. Trimming stripped 1 base from V and 0 bases from J, with 7 bases between. CDR3 DNA: TGCGCCAGCAGCCAAGGGTGGCGCTCTGGAAACACCATATATTTT. It encodes CASSQGWRSGNTIYF.

The chain uses TRBV5-1 and TRBJ1-5; D remains unclear. The CDR3 has 16 residues. V was clipped by 3 bases and J by 0 bases, with 13 bases between them. Germline V gene data show CDR1 as SGHRS and CDR2 as YFSETQ. The CDR3 sequence: CASSSSTLYSNQPQHF. The CDR3 DNA sequence: TGCGCCAGCAGCTCCTCCACACTTTATAGCAATCAGCCCCAGCATTTT.

J is TRBJ2-1 and V is TRBV10-1; 7 nucleotides match TRBD1. Looked up from germline, CDR1 is WNHNN and CDR2 is SYGVQD (reference sequence). The CDR3 length is 12 residues. The junction had 2 bases not matched to a gene; V was cut back by 6 bases and J by 6 bases. The chain's CDR3 is CASSRTGNEQFF. The DNA for the CDR3 is TGCGCCAGCAGCCGGACAGGCAATGAGCAGTTCTTC.

The chain couples TRBV6-6 to TRBJ1-5; D might be TRBD1 (6 bases). The V gene lost 4 bases and the J gene lost 7 bases, with 11 bases spanning the gap. The CDR3 is 13 residues long. Germline V gene lookup returns CDR1 MNHNY and CDR2 SVGAGI (reference sequence). CDR3 coding DNA: TGTGCCAGCAGTTTGACAAGGGGGCAGCCCCAGCATTTT. It encodes CASSLTRGQPQHF.

This clone was seen a few times. The genes are TRBV7-3 and TRBJ1-4; D call uncertain. Germline loops: CDR1 SGHTA, CDR2 FQGTGA. V lost 5 bases to trimming and J lost 3 bases, with 7 bases between them. The length of the CDR3 is 13 residues. The CDR3 reads CASSLSPNEKLFF. CDR3 in DNA: TGTGCCAGCAGCCTCAGCCCTAATGAAAAACTGTTTTTT.

This chain uses TRBV24-1 with TRBJ2-5; 9 nucleotides line up with TRBD2. CDR1 and CDR2 from the germline V gene are KGHDR and SFDVKD. The CDR3 runs 15 residues. Trimming removed 4 bases from V and 5 bases from J; junction bases left unmatched: 7. The CDR3 bases are TGTGCCACCAGTGAGGGTATGCTAGCGGGGGAGACCCAGTACTTC. Protein product: CATSEGMLAGETQYF.

V usage is TRBV18 and J usage is TRBJ1-1; D remains ambiguous. Trimming pared 4 bases from V and 0 bases from J, leaving 9 bases between. CDR1 KGHSH and CDR2 LQKENI come from the germline V gene. This CDR3 has 14 amino acids. CDR3 region: CASSLSGLNTEAFF. DNA of the CDR3: TGTGCCAGCTCACTTTCAGGTTTGAACACTGAAGCTTTCTTT.

The V call is TRBV25-1, the J call TRBJ2-6; 11 positions match TRBD1. The CDR3 sequence is 17 residues long. With V trimmed by 5 bases and J by 1 base, 4 bases remained unmatched. The germline V gene encodes CDR1 MGHDK and CDR2 SYGVNS. CDR3 region: CASSWTGGISGANVLTF. CDR3 DNA: TGTGCCAGCAGTTGGACAGGGGGCATATCTGGGGCCAACGTCCTGACTTTC. Full variable domain (remainder filled in from reference TRBV25-1 and TRBJ2-6): EADIYQTPRYLVIGTGKKITLECSQTMGHDKMYWYQQDPGMELHLIHYSYGVNSTEKGDLSSESTVSRIRTEHFPLTLESARPSHTSQYLCASSWTGGISGANVLTFGAGSRLTVL.

This clone was seen only a few times. The rearrangement joins TRBV24-1 to TRBJ1-2; maybe TRBD1 (5 bases). The CDR3 is 15 residues long. From germline, CDR1 is KGHDR and CDR2 SFDVKD. Trimming took off 4 bases at V and 5 bases at J, with 16 bases between the two ends. Here the CDR3 DNA reads TGTGCCACCAGTGACCTCGACGGAAAGGGGTATGGCTACACCTTC. Its translation: CATSDLDGKGYGYTF.

This sequence joins TRBV7-7 and TRBJ1-1, with a weak D call TRBD1 (5 bases). The germline V gene encodes CDR1 SSHAT and CDR2 FNYEAQ (reference sequence). The ends were cut back, 3 bases at V and 3 bases at J, with 8 bases in the middle. This CDR3 has 13 residues. CDR3 nucleotide sequence: TGTGCCAGCAGCTTGACCAGGGACACTGAAGCTTTCTTT. Protein product: CASSLTRDTEAFF. Full variable domain (rest looked up from reference TRBV7-7 and TRBJ1-1): GAGVSQSPRYKVTKRGQDVTLRCDPISSHATLYWYQQALGQGPEFLTYFNYEAQPDKSGLPSDRFSAERPEGSISTLTIQRTEQRDSAMYRCASSLTRDTEAFFGQGTRLTVV.

The rearrangement links TRBV3-1 (or the pseudogene TRBV3-2) to TRBJ1-4, with a weak D call TRBD1 (6 bases). The CDR3 is 15 amino acids. V was cut by 4 bases and J by 6 bases, with 15 bases left in between. CDR1 and CDR2 (germline): LGHDT, YNNKEL (reference sequence). CDR3 sequence reads: CASSPRPGADEKLFF. CDR3 DNA: TGTGCCAGCAGCCCGAGACCAGGGGCAGATGAAAAACTGTTTTTT.

The rearrangement joins TRBV5-1 to TRBJ2-3, with unresolved D. This CDR3 comprises 14 residues. Germline CDR1 reads SGHRS; CDR2 reads YFSETQ. V was cut by 4 bases and J by 4 bases, with 13 bases left in between. The CDR3 loop reads CASSPATNPDTQYF. Here the CDR3 DNA reads TGCGCCAGCAGCCCGGCCACTAACCCAGATACGCAGTATTTT.

V gene TRBV11-2 combines with J gene TRBJ1-5; D perhaps matches TRBD1 (5 bases). CDR3 length equals 13 residues. With 5 bases removed from V and 8 bases from J, the gap between germline ends came to 13 bases. Germline V lookup: CDR1 SGHAT, CDR2 FQNNGV. The CDR3 region is CASSPTGVEPQHF. CDR3 DNA sequence: TGTGCCAGCAGCCCGACGGGGGTTGAGCCCCAGCATTTT.

The V call is TRBV28, the J call TRBJ1-6, with 7 bases that match TRBD1. V was clipped by 2 bases and J by 9 bases; unmatched bases: 10. The CDR3 is 16 amino acids. CDR1 and CDR2 from the germline V gene are MDHEN and SYDVKM. CDR3 protein: CASSLRQGEIGSPLHF. The CDR3, as DNA: TGTGCCAGCAGTTTAAGGCAGGGGGAGATTGGTTCACCCCTCCACTTT. Combining the CDR3 with reference TRBV28 and TRBJ1-6 gives the whole variable domain DVKVTQSSRYLVKRTGEKVFLECVQDMDHENMFWYRQDPGLGLRLIYFSYDVKMKEKGDIPEGYSVSREKKERFSLILESASTNQTSMYLCASSLRQGEIGSPLHFGNGTRLTVT.

The chain has TRBV19 and TRBJ1-3; 12 bases are a match to TRBD1. This CDR3 contains 15 residues. Germline V CDR1 and CDR2: LNHDA, SQIVND (reference sequence). After removal of 3 bases from V and 8 bases from J, the junction contained 5 bases not matched to a gene. CDR3 nucleotides: TGTGCCAGTAGTATGGGACAGGGGGCGAGAGACACCATATATTTT. Its translation is CASSMGQGARDTIYF. The full variable domain, with the rest looked up from reference TRBV19 and TRBJ1-3, is DGGITQSPKYLFRKEGQNVTLSCEQNLNHDAMYWYRQDPGQGLRLIYYSQIVNDFQKGDIAEGYSVSREKKESFPLTVTSAQKNPTAFYLCASSMGQGARDTIYFGEGSWLTVV.

The chain is built from TRBV2 and TRBJ2-7; D remains unclear. The CDR3 contains 13 residues. V was cut by 8 bases and J by 3 bases, with 14 bases left in between. Germline V CDR1 and CDR2: SNHLY, FYNNEI. CDR3 sequence reads: CASRPEGHYEQYV. The CDR3 bases are TGTGCCAGCCGACCAGAAGGGCACTACGAGCAGTACGTC.

V gene TRBV6-1 combines with J gene TRBJ1-1; D not resolved. The CDR3 is 13 amino acids. Trimming removed 3 bases at V and 1 base at J, with 6 bases between. In germline, CDR1 is MNHNS, CDR2 SASEGT. In nucleotides, the CDR3 is TGTGCCAGCAGTGATGACTGGAACACTGAAGCTTTCTTT. The encoded protein is CASSDDWNTEAFF.

This clone was seen once. J is TRBJ2-6 and V is TRBV28; unclear D gene. The V end lost 6 bases, the J end lost 3 bases, and 9 bases lay between the germline ends. The CDR3 totals 14 residues. CDR1 MDHEN and CDR2 SYDVKM come from the germline V gene. The CDR3 here is CASRVGNGANVLTF. CDR3 coding DNA: TGTGCCAGCAGAGTAGGGAATGGGGCCAACGTCCTGACTTTC.

V gene TRBV27 combines with J gene TRBJ1-1, with TRBD1 as a possible D gene (6 bases). V lost 4 bases, J lost 5 bases, and 26 bases lay in between. This CDR3 has 18 amino acids. Germline V lookup: CDR1 MNHEY, CDR2 SMNVEV (reference sequence). The CDR3 loop reads CASSSRGAGRIGRTEAFF. CDR3 coding DNA: TGTGCCAGCAGTTCTAGGGGGGCAGGGAGGATAGGTAGGACTGAAGCTTTCTTT.

The chain employs TRBV7-2 and TRBJ1-4; possibly TRBD1 for D (6 bases). Germline V gene lookup returns CDR1 SGHTA and CDR2 FQGNSA. V lost 4 bases and J lost 7, with 19 bases in between. The CDR3 has 16 amino acids. CDR3 nucleotides: TGTGCCAGCAGCTCGCCCCGCGGGGGGGCTGTTGAAAAACTGTTTTTT. It encodes CASSSPRGGAVEKLFF.

The rearrangement uses TRBV5-1 and TRBJ1-3; D not certain. Germline CDR1 reads SGHRS; CDR2 reads YFSETQ. The CDR3 has 15 residues. V dropped 0 bases and J dropped 1 base, with 8 bases sitting between them. The CDR3 sequence: CASSLVPASGNTIYF. CDR3 DNA: TGCGCCAGCAGCTTGGTGCCGGCTTCTGGAAACACCATATATTTT.

This clone has just a few counts. The chain recombines TRBV6-5 with TRBJ1-5; a possible D gene is TRBD1 (5 bases). This CDR3 has 15 residues. CDR1 and CDR2 (germline): MNHEY, SVGAGI. Trimming shortened V by 6 bases and J by 2 bases, and 14 bases separated the two germline ends. The CDR3 sequence is CASRPGGSRNQPQHF. Written as DNA, the CDR3 is TGTGCCAGCAGGCCCGGGGGGAGCCGCAATCAGCCCCAGCATTTT.